The present TCR beta chain was sequenced within a study of T-cell memory formation after mild COVID-19. CDR1 is SGHDT, CDR2 YYEEEE, per germline. With 7 bases removed from V and 0 bases from J, the gap between germline ends came to 11 bases. The CDR3 extends over 13 amino acids. A single count supports this clonotype. The 5'RACE method, run with constant-segment primers, produced TCR alpha and TCR beta cDNA libraries (carrying sample barcodes and UMIs). TCRdb passed the 5' RACE reads through MiXCR, listing each CDR3 protein once. The sample holds about 410,000 distinct CDR3 sequences; about a quarter are singletons and the top ten take roughly 14%.

The rearrangement uses TRBV5-6 and TRBJ2-7; maybe TRBD1 (5 bases). Sample: PBMCs or a T cell subset sorted from them (not recorded which). This sequence was found in an adult woman who had mild COVID-19 (a few samples of this study predate the infection). Cell type and time point are not known. CDR3 nucleotides: TGTGCCAGCCTGGGGCCGTTCTCCTACGAGCAGTACTTC. It codes for CASLGPFSYEQYF.